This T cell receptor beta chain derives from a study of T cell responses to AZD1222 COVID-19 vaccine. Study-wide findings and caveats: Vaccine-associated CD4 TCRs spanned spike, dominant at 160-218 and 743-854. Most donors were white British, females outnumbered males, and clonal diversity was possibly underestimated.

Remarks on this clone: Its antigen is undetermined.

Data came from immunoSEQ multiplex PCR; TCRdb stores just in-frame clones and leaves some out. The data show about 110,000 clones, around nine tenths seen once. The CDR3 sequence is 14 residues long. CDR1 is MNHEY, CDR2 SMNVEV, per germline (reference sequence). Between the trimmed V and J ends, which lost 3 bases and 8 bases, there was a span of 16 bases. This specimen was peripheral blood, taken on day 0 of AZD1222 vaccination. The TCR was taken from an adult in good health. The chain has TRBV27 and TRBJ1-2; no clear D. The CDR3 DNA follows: TGTGCCAGCAGTTTTGGATCTAACCGACGGGGCTACACCTTC. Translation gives CASSFGSNRRGYTF.